This is a list of T cell receptor beta chains from one sample in a study of shared clonotypes between healthy human individuals. Sequencing used immunoSEQ multiplex PCR; TCRdb keeps in-frame clones, though not all of them. The table shows 600,000 to 750,000 clones, with about three quarters occurring only once. Sequenced: memory CD4+ T cells sorted from blood. The receptors derive from a woman younger than 45 in good health. CDR3s include the opening cysteine and the closing phenylalanine or tryptophan. Fields, in order: clone size, J gene, V gene, D gene, CDR3 protein, CDR3 DNA. D genes are given only for firm matches. Only some rows state a clone size, as once, few, many or a class for expanded clones.

clone size: .
J gene: TRBJ2-1
V gene: TRBV4-1
D gene: TRBD2
CDR3 protein: CASSQALAGANEQFF
CDR3 DNA: TGCGCCAGCAGCCAAGCACTAGCGGGAGCAAATGAGCAGTTCTTC

clone size: once
J gene: TRBJ2-5
V gene: TRBV5-1
D gene: TRBD2
CDR3 protein: CASSLVVTSGQETQYF
CDR3 DNA: TGCGCCAGCAGCTTGGTTGTGACTAGCGGCCAAGAGACCCAGTACTTC

clone size: .
J gene: TRBJ1-5
V gene: TRBV27
D gene: .
CDR3 protein: CASSKRAELMGNQPQHF
CDR3 DNA: TGTGCCAGCAGTAAAAGGGCAGAACTTATGGGCAATCAGCCCCAGCATTTT

clone size: .
J gene: TRBJ2-3
V gene: TRBV5-6
D gene: .
CDR3 protein: CASSLPDLRGPDTQYF
CDR3 DNA: TGTGCCAGCAGCTTGCCGGACCTTAGAGGCCCCGATACGCAGTATTTT

clone size: .
J gene: TRBJ1-1
V gene: TRBV27
D gene: TRBD1
CDR3 protein: CASSSPDRMNTEAFF
CDR3 DNA: TGTGCCAGCAGTTCGCCGGACAGGATGAACACTGAAGCTTTCTTT

clone size: .
J gene: TRBJ2-7
V gene: TRBV28
D gene: .
CDR3 protein: CASSLHHRVGEQYF
CDR3 DNA: TGTGCCAGCAGCCTCCACCACAGGGTCGGGGAGCAGTACTTC

clone size: .
J gene: TRBJ2-3
V gene: TRBV27
D gene: TRBD1
CDR3 protein: CASTHRGEDTQYF
CDR3 DNA: TGTGCCAGCACTCACAGGGGGGAAGATACGCAGTATTTT

clone size: .
J gene: TRBJ2-2
V gene: TRBV18
D gene: .
CDR3 protein: CASSPRSRMNTGELFF
CDR3 DNA: TGTGCCAGCTCACCACGGTCCAGGATGAACACCGGGGAGCTGTTTTTT

clone size: once
J gene: TRBJ2-7
V gene: TRBV11-2
D gene: .
CDR3 protein: CATRAVGGPYEQYF
CDR3 DNA: TGTGCCACCCGGGCCGTGGGGGGACCCTACGAGCAGTACTTC

clone size: many
J gene: TRBJ2-1
V gene: TRBV6-5
D gene: .
CDR3 protein: CASSPRSVGEQFF
CDR3 DNA: TGTGCCAGCAGCCCGCGGAGTGTCGGTGAGCAGTTCTTC

clone size: .
J gene: TRBJ2-3
V gene: TRBV30
D gene: .
CDR3 protein: CAWSVSSGATDTQYF
CDR3 DNA: TGTGCCTGGAGTGTATCATCCGGGGCCACAGATACGCAGTATTTT

clone size: once
J gene: TRBJ2-3
V gene: TRBV7-2
D gene: .
CDR3 protein: CASRRWSATDTQYF
CDR3 DNA: TGTGCCAGCAGGAGGTGGAGCGCCACAGATACGCAGTATTTT

clone size: .
J gene: TRBJ2-7
V gene: TRBV7-2
D gene: .
CDR3 protein: CASSYGITYEQYF
CDR3 DNA: TGTGCCAGCAGCTACGGAATTACCTACGAGCAGTACTTC

clone size: .
J gene: TRBJ1-2
V gene: TRBV5-4
D gene: .
CDR3 protein: CASSPDRGRLFGYTF
CDR3 DNA: TGTGCCAGCAGCCCTGACCGGGGGCGCTTATTTGGCTACACCTTC

clone size: few
J gene: TRBJ1-2
V gene: TRBV27
D gene: .
CDR3 protein: CASSSPGTGYRGYTF
CDR3 DNA: TGTGCCAGCAGTTCCCCGGGGACCGGCTACAGAGGCTACACCTTC

clone size: .
J gene: TRBJ2-7
V gene: TRBV6-1
D gene: TRBD2
CDR3 protein: CASSEVGSGRYEQYF
CDR3 DNA: TGTGCCAGCAGTGAAGTGGGTAGCGGGAGATACGAGCAGTACTTC

clone size: .
J gene: TRBJ2-7
V gene: TRBV27
D gene: TRBD2
CDR3 protein: CASRSILAGRWGYEQYF
CDR3 DNA: TGTGCCAGCAGATCGATTCTAGCGGGAAGGTGGGGCTACGAGCAGTACTTC

clone size: .
J gene: TRBJ1-1
V gene: TRBV5-1
D gene: TRBD1
CDR3 protein: CASSGGQASTEAFF
CDR3 DNA: TGCGCCAGCAGCGGGGGACAGGCCTCCACTGAAGCTTTCTTT

clone size: .
J gene: TRBJ2-7
V gene: TRBV2
D gene: TRBD1
CDR3 protein: CASSDVGQSYEQYF
CDR3 DNA: TGTGCCAGCAGTGACGTGGGACAGAGCTACGAGCAGTACTTC

clone size: .
J gene: TRBJ2-1
V gene: TRBV6-5
D gene: TRBD2
CDR3 protein: CASSYSGGGSYNEQFF
CDR3 DNA: TGTGCCAGCAGTTACTCGGGGGGGGGCTCCTACAATGAGCAGTTCTTC

clone size: .
J gene: TRBJ1-3
V gene: TRBV30
D gene: TRBD1
CDR3 protein: CAWRTGNFRNTIYF
CDR3 DNA: TGTGCCTGGAGGACAGGGAATTTCAGAAACACCATATATTTT

clone size: .
J gene: TRBJ2-6
V gene: TRBV18
D gene: .
CDR3 protein: CASSPVLGSRSGRPSLSGANVLTF
CDR3 DNA: TGTGCCAGCTCACCAGTCTTAGGTAGTAGGTCAGGTAGACCCTCCCTCTCTGGGGCCAACGTCCTGACTTTC

clone size: .
J gene: TRBJ2-7
V gene: TRBV5-4
D gene: TRBD2
CDR3 protein: CASSSAGLVSHEQYF
CDR3 DNA: TGTGCCAGCAGCTCGGCGGGACTAGTATCCCACGAGCAGTACTTC

clone size: once
J gene: TRBJ1-6
V gene: TRBV2
D gene: .
CDR3 protein: CASSEGRNNSPLHF
CDR3 DNA: TGTGCCAGCAGTGAAGGCAGGAATAATTCACCCCTCCACTTT

clone size: .
J gene: TRBJ1-1
V gene: TRBV6-6
D gene: TRBD1
CDR3 protein: CASRGQGARSTEAFF
CDR3 DNA: TGTGCCAGCAGAGGACAGGGGGCGCGGAGCACTGAAGCTTTCTTT

clone size: few
J gene: TRBJ1-2
V gene: TRBV5-1
D gene: .
CDR3 protein: CASSSQQGAVYGYTF
CDR3 DNA: TGCGCCAGCAGCTCTCAACAGGGAGCTGTCTATGGCTACACCTTC

clone size: .
J gene: TRBJ1-1
V gene: TRBV5-4
D gene: .
CDR3 protein: CASSEDSYTEAFF
CDR3 DNA: TGTGCCAGCAGCGAAGACAGCTACACTGAAGCTTTCTTT

clone size: .
J gene: TRBJ2-5
V gene: TRBV15
D gene: TRBD2
CDR3 protein: CATSSWASGGRVETQYF
CDR3 DNA: TGTGCCACGTCGAGTTGGGCTAGCGGAGGGAGGGTAGAGACCCAGTACTTC

clone size: once
J gene: TRBJ2-3
V gene: TRBV11-3
D gene: TRBD2
CDR3 protein: CASSITGTSAQYF
CDR3 DNA: TGTGCCAGCAGCATAACCGGGACTAGCGCGCAGTATTTT

clone size: .
J gene: TRBJ2-3
V gene: TRBV25-1
D gene: .
CDR3 protein: CASSYSLGVGVTDTQYF
CDR3 DNA: TGTGCCAGCAGTTATTCTTTGGGGGTGGGAGTCACAGATACGCAGTATTTT

clone size: .
J gene: TRBJ2-3
V gene: TRBV25-1
D gene: TRBD1
CDR3 protein: CASSEFPQGIDTDTQYF
CDR3 DNA: TGTGCCAGCAGTGAATTTCCACAGGGGATAGACACAGATACGCAGTATTTT

clone size: .
J gene: TRBJ2-1
V gene: TRBV5-1
D gene: TRBD2
CDR3 protein: CASSFGGSSYNEQFF
CDR3 DNA: TGCGCCAGCAGCTTCGGGGGGAGCTCCTACAATGAGCAGTTCTTC

clone size: .
J gene: TRBJ2-3
V gene: TRBV7-8
D gene: TRBD2
CDR3 protein: CASSLALGGRADTQYF
CDR3 DNA: TGTGCCAGCAGCTTAGCGCTAGGCGGGAGGGCCGATACGCAGTATTTT

clone size: .
J gene: TRBJ1-1
V gene: TRBV5-1
D gene: .
CDR3 protein: CASSGDLNTEAFF
CDR3 DNA: TGCGCCAGCAGCGGGGACTTGAACACTGAAGCTTTCTTT

clone size: .
J gene: TRBJ1-5
V gene: TRBV2
D gene: .
CDR3 protein: CASSVSEHQPQHF
CDR3 DNA: TGTGCCAGCAGTGTTTCCGAGCATCAGCCCCAGCATTTT

clone size: .
J gene: TRBJ2-7
V gene: TRBV18
D gene: TRBD1
CDR3 protein: CASSPMRAGTGSYEQYF
CDR3 DNA: TGTGCCAGCTCACCAATGAGAGCCGGGACAGGGTCCTACGAGCAGTACTTC

clone size: .
J gene: TRBJ1-1
V gene: TRBV6-1
D gene: TRBD1
CDR3 protein: CASITGGARTEAFF
CDR3 DNA: TGTGCCAGCATTACAGGGGGCGCGAGGACTGAAGCTTTCTTT

clone size: .
J gene: TRBJ2-7
V gene: TRBV27
D gene: TRBD2
CDR3 protein: CASRLGGRASYEQYF
CDR3 DNA: TGTGCCTCTCGACTGGGGGGGAGGGCCTCCTACGAGCAGTACTTC

clone size: .
J gene: TRBJ2-1
V gene: TRBV2
D gene: .
CDR3 protein: CASTGLVGSEQFF
CDR3 DNA: TGTGCCAGCACCGGCCTTGTCGGCAGTGAGCAGTTCTTC

clone size: .
J gene: TRBJ1-1
V gene: TRBV2
D gene: TRBD1
CDR3 protein: CASIQTGSEAFF
CDR3 DNA: TGTGCCAGCATACAGACAGGGTCTGAAGCTTTCTTT

clone size: many
J gene: TRBJ1-2
V gene: TRBV20-1
D gene: .
CDR3 protein: CSASRQVGYTF
CDR3 DNA: TGCAGTGCTAGTCGTCAGGTTGGCTACACCTTC

clone size: .
J gene: TRBJ2-4
V gene: TRBV6-6
D gene: .
CDR3 protein: CASRTTGRTGAGIQYF
CDR3 DNA: TGTGCCAGCAGGACGACAGGGCGAACAGGTGCGGGGATTCAGTACTTC

clone size: .
J gene: TRBJ2-5
V gene: TRBV4-2
D gene: .
CDR3 protein: CASSQDRATETQYF
CDR3 DNA: TGTGCCAGCAGCCAAGATAGGGCAACGGAGACCCAGTACTTC

clone size: .
J gene: TRBJ2-3
V gene: TRBV5-1
D gene: .
CDR3 protein: CASSLGGSSTDTQYF
CDR3 DNA: TGCGCCAGCAGCTTGGGGGGGTCTAGCACAGATACGCAGTATTTT

clone size: .
J gene: TRBJ2-7
V gene: TRBV30
D gene: .
CDR3 protein: CAWRRGPDYEQYF
CDR3 DNA: TGTGCCTGGAGAAGGGGTCCCGACTACGAGCAGTACTTC

clone size: .
J gene: TRBJ1-1
V gene: TRBV11-2
D gene: .
CDR3 protein: CASSLTGQMNTEAFF
CDR3 DNA: TGTGCCAGCAGCTTAACCGGACAGATGAACACTGAAGCTTTCTTT

clone size: .
J gene: TRBJ2-7
V gene: TRBV5-1
D gene: TRBD1
CDR3 protein: CASSSGTGVGEQYF
CDR3 DNA: TGCGCCAGCAGCTCCGGGACAGGGGTGGGCGAGCAGTACTTC

clone size: once
J gene: TRBJ2-1
V gene: TRBV19
D gene: TRBD2
CDR3 protein: CASTPTSGQSSYNEQFF
CDR3 DNA: TGTGCCAGTACCCCGACTAGCGGACAGAGCTCCTACAATGAGCAGTTCTTC

clone size: .
J gene: TRBJ1-2
V gene: TRBV5-1
D gene: TRBD1
CDR3 protein: CASHRTGTGEGYTF
CDR3 DNA: TGCGCCAGCCACCGAACCGGGACAGGGGAAGGCTACACCTTC

clone size: .
J gene: TRBJ1-2
V gene: TRBV4-1
D gene: .
CDR3 protein: CASSQDSAGNYGYTF
CDR3 DNA: TGCGCCAGCAGCCAAGATTCGGCCGGGAACTATGGCTACACCTTC

clone size: once
J gene: TRBJ2-5
V gene: TRBV27
D gene: .
CDR3 protein: CASSFPLGTQYF
CDR3 DNA: TGTGCCAGCAGTTTTCCCCTAGGGACCCAGTACTTC

clone size: .
J gene: TRBJ1-5
V gene: TRBV10-2
D gene: .
CDR3 protein: CASSEFIGGNQPQHF
CDR3 DNA: TGCGCCAGCAGTGAGTTCATAGGAGGCAATCAGCCCCAGCATTTT

clone size: .
J gene: TRBJ2-2
V gene: TRBV7-9
D gene: TRBD2
CDR3 protein: CASSFSGRKNTGELFF
CDR3 DNA: TGTGCCAGCAGCTTTAGCGGGAGGAAGAACACCGGGGAGCTGTTTTTT